This is a list of T cell receptor beta chains from one sample in a study of PD-L1 blockade in urothelial cancer. Using immunoSEQ multiplex PCR, the repertoire was profiled, and TCRdb retains in-frame clones only, with some absent. The table has about 74,000 clones, roughly 84% seen once. The sequenced sample was PBMCs, obtained around atezolizumab (anti-PD-L1) treatment. The receptors derive from a man aged 70 or older with urothelial cancer. CDR3s include the opening cysteine and the closing phenylalanine or tryptophan. The D gene is left open where the match is weak. A row's size may be missing; if present it is once, few, many or a size class.

CDR3 protein	CDR3 DNA	J gene	clone size	V gene	D gene
CSAYRAGLSEQYF	TGCAGCGCTTACAGGGCGGGCCTCTCCGAGCAGTACTTC	TRBJ2-7	few	TRBV29-1	NA
CSVRTSGSNEQYF	TGCAGCGTCAGGACTAGCGGGAGTAACGAGCAGTACTTC	TRBJ2-7	NA	TRBV29-1	TRBD2
CASSQRGSYNEQFF	TGTGCCAGCAGCCAACGCGGGTCCTACAATGAGCAGTTCTTC	TRBJ2-1	once	TRBV11-1	NA
CASSLPDRERSNQPQHF	TGTGCCAGCAGTTTACCCGACAGGGAAAGAAGCAATCAGCCCCAGCATTTT	TRBJ1-5	few	TRBV28	TRBD1
CASSYVAIAYEQYF	TGTGCCAGCAGTTACGTTGCTATCGCCTACGAGCAGTACTTC	TRBJ2-7	NA	TRBV6-6	NA
CASTRDRDEKLFF	TGTGCCAGCACCCGGGACAGGGATGAAAAACTGTTTTTT	TRBJ1-4	NA	TRBV6-1	TRBD1
CASSLVGSGKAYNEQFF	TGTGCCAGCAGCTTGGTCGGTTCGGGGAAGGCCTACAATGAGCAGTTCTTC	TRBJ2-1	once	TRBV5-6	NA
CASMQGWSTEAFF	TGTGCCAGTATGCAGGGGTGGAGCACTGAAGCTTTCTTT	TRBJ1-1	few	TRBV19	NA
CASSRVAGGNEQFF	TGCGCCAGCAGTAGAGTAGCGGGAGGTAATGAGCAGTTCTTC	TRBJ2-1	NA	TRBV10-1	TRBD2
CASSLDYGSNQPQHF	TGTGCCAGCTCACTTGATTACGGGAGCAATCAGCCCCAGCATTTT	TRBJ1-5	NA	TRBV18	NA
CASSQTLAEAYEQYF	TGCGCCAGCAGTCAAACCCTAGCGGAGGCCTACGAGCAGTACTTC	TRBJ2-7	NA	TRBV4-1	TRBD2
CASSALTGPNEKLFF	TGTGCCAGCAGCGCCCTGACAGGTCCTAATGAAAAACTGTTTTTT	TRBJ1-4	NA	TRBV9	NA
CASSFGRGTEAFF	TGTGCCAGCAGCTTTGGCAGGGGCACTGAAGCTTTCTTT	TRBJ1-1	once	TRBV7-6	NA
CASRYGQGASTEAFF	TGTGCCAGCAGATACGGACAGGGGGCGAGCACTGAAGCTTTCTTT	TRBJ1-1	NA	TRBV6-5	TRBD1
CASSLAGRGQTQYF	TGTGCCAGCAGCTTGGCCGGGAGAGGGCAGACCCAGTACTTC	TRBJ2-5	NA	TRBV5-6	NA
CASSGWGTGLRNTEAFF	TGTGCCAGCAGTGGATGGGGGACAGGGTTACGGAACACTGAAGCTTTCTTT	TRBJ1-1	NA	TRBV28	TRBD1
CASIFEGGTTDTQYF	TGCGCCAGCATTTTTGAGGGAGGAACCACAGATACGCAGTATTTT	TRBJ2-3	NA	TRBV5-1	NA
CASSPDIRQGNQPQHF	TGCGCCAGCAGCCCCGACATACGACAGGGCAATCAGCCCCAGCATTTT	TRBJ1-5	NA	TRBV4-1	NA
CASSSRSGNTIYF	TGTGCCAGTAGCTCGCGCTCTGGAAACACCATATATTTT	TRBJ1-3	NA	TRBV19	NA
CASSETEADYEQYF	TGTGCCAGCAGTGAAACGGAGGCAGACTACGAGCAGTACTTC	TRBJ2-7	NA	TRBV6-1	NA
CASSIGGGSNTGELFF	TGTGCCAGTAGTATAGGCGGAGGATCTAACACCGGGGAGCTGTTTTTT	TRBJ2-2	NA	TRBV19	NA
CASSFSGTMNTEAFF	TGTGCCAGCAGTTTCTCCGGGACAATGAACACTGAAGCTTTCTTT	TRBJ1-1	NA	TRBV28	NA
CASSLVYGYTF	TGTGCCAGCAGTTTAGTTTATGGCTACACCTTC	TRBJ1-2	NA	TRBV6-1	NA
CASRFSSSTDTQYF	TGTGCCAGCAGATTTTCGAGCTCCACAGATACGCAGTATTTT	TRBJ2-3	NA	TRBV27	NA